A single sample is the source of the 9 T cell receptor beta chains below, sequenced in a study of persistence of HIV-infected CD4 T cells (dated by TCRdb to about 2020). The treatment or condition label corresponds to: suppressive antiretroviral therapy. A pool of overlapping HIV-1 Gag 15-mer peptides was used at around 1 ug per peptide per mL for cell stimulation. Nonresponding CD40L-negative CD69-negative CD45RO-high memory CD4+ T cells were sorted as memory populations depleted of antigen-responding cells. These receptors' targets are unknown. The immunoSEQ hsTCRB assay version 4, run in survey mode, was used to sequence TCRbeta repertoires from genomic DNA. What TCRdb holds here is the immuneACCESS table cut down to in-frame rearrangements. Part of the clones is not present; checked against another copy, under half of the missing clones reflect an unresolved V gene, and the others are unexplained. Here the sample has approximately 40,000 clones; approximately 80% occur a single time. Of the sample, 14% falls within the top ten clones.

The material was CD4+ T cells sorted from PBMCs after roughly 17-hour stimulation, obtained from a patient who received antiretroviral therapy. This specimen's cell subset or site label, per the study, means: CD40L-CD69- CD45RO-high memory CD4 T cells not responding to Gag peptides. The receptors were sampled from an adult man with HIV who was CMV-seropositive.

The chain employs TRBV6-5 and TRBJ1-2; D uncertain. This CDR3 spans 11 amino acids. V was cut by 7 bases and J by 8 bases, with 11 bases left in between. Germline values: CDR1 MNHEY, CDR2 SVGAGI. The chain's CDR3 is CASTGPTGYTF. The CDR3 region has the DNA TGTGCCAGCACTGGGCCGACGGGCTACACCTTC.

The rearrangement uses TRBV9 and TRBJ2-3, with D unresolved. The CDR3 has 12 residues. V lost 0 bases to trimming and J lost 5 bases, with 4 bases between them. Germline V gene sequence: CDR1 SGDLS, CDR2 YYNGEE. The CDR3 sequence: CASSVAVDTQYF. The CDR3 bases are TGTGCCAGCAGCGTAGCAGTAGATACGCAGTATTTT.

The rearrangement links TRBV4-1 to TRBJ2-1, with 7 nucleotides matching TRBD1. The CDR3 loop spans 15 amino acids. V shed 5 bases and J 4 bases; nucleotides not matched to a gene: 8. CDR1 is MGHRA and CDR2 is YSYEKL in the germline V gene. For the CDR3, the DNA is TGCGCCAGCAGCTATCGAGGGACAGCTTACAATGAGCAGTTCTTC. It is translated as CASSYRGTAYNEQFF.

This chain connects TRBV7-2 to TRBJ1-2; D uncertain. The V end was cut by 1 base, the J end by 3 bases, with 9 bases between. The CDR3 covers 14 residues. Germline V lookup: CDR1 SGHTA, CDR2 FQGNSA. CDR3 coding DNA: TGTGCCAGCAGCTTAGAGCCGGGTTACTATGGCTACACCTTC. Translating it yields CASSLEPGYYGYTF.

The CDR3 region is CASSLSGWTGGNYGYTF. For the CDR3, the DNA is TGTGCCAGCAGTTTAAGTGGTTGGACAGGGGGTAACTATGGCTACACCTTC. V gene TRBV27 combines with J gene TRBJ1-2, with 10 bases that match TRBD1. The V and J ends lost 2 bases and 1 base, in that order; junction bases with no gene match: 7. This CDR3 spans 17 amino acids. Per the germline V gene, CDR1 is MNHEY and CDR2 is SMNVEV (reference sequence).

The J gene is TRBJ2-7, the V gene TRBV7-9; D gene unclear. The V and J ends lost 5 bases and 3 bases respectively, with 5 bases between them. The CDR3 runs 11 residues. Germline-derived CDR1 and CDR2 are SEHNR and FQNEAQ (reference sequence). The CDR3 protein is CASSRNYEQYF. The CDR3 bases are TGTGCCAGCAGCAGAAACTACGAGCAGTACTTC.

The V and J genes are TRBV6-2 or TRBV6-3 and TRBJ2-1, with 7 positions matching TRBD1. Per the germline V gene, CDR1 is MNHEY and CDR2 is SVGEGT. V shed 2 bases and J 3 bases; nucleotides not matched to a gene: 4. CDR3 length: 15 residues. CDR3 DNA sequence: TGTGCCAGCAGTTACGAGACAGGGATCTACAATGAGCAGTTCTTC. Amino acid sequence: CASSYETGIYNEQFF.

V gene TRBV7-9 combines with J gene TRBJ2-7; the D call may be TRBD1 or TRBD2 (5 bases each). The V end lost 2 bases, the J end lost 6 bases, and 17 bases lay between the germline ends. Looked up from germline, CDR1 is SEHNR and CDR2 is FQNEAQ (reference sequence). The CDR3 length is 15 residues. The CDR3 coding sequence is TGTGCCAGCAGCTTAAGTGGGACCGGGGCGGGCGAGCAGTACTTC. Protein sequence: CASSLSGTGAGEQYF.

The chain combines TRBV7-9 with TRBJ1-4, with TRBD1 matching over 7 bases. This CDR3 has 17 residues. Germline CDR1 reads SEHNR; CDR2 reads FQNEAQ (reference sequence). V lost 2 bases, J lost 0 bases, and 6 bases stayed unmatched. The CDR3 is CASSLLRDSATNEKLFF. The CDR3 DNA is TGTGCCAGCAGCTTACTCCGGGACAGTGCAACTAATGAAAAACTGTTTTTT.